This entry is about one TCR beta chain. UMIs with a 6-nucleotide sample barcode were added by template switching. Using the 5' RACE reads, TCRdb records one entry per CDR3 protein without DNA. This repertoire comprises about 330,000 distinct CDR3 sequences; its ten largest clones make up around 2%. The record originates from a study of monozygotic twins with inflammatory bowel disease. Sequencing was performed on blood. The sequence derives from a human donor with ulcerative colitis or Crohn's disease, or a healthy co-twin of an affected twin (not recorded which).

The chain's CDR3 is CASKGDDQPQHF. The V call is TRBV2, the J call TRBJ1-5; the D gene TCRdb calls, TRBD1, cannot be checked with no DNA. This CDR3 contains 12 residues. CDR1 and CDR2 from the germline V gene are SNHLY and FYNNEI.